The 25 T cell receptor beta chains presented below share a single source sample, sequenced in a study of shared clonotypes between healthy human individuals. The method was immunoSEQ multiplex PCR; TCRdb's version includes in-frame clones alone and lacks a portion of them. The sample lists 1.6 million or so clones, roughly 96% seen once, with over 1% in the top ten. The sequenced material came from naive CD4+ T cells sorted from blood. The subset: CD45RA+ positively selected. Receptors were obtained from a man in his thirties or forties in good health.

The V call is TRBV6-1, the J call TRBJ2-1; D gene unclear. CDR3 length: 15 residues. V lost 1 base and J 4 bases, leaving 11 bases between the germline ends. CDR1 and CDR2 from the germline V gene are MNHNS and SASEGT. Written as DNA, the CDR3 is TGTGCCAGCAGTGAAGTTTCCGCCTTTTACAATGAGCAGTTCTTC. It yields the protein CASSEVSAFYNEQFF.

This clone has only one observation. In DNA, the CDR3 is TGTGCCAGCAGTCAAGACGGGGTATGGGGCACTGAAGCTTTCTTT. It codes for CASSQDGVWGTEAFF. The chain links TRBV27 to TRBJ1-1, with D unresolved. The CDR3 length is 15 residues. Germline-derived CDR1 and CDR2 are MNHEY and SMNVEV (reference sequence). Trimming cost V 5 bases and J 4 bases, with 17 bases left between them.

CDR3 amino acids: CASSSGVHEAFF. As DNA, the CDR3 is TGTGCCAGCAGCTCCGGGGTTCATGAAGCTTTCTTT. The chain is built from TRBV6-5 and TRBJ1-1; no clear D gene. The CDR3 loop spans 12 amino acids. Germline CDR1 and CDR2: MNHEY and SVGAGI. V shed 6 bases and J shed 7 bases, with 12 bases lying between them.

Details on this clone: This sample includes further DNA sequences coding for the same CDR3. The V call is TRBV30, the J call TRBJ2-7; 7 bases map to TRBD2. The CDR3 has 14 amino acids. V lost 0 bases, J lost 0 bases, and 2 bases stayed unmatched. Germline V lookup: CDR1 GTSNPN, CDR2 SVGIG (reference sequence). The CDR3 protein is CAWSVGGSSYEQYF. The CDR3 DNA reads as TGTGCCTGGAGTGTTGGCGGGAGCTCCTACGAGCAGTACTTC.

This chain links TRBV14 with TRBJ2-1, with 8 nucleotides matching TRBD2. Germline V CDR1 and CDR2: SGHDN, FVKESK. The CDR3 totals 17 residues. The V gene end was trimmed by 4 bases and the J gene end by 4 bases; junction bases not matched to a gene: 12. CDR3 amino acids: CASSPFRAGGPYNEQFF. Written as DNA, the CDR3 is TGTGCCAGCAGCCCGTTTCGGGCGGGAGGCCCATACAATGAGCAGTTCTTC.

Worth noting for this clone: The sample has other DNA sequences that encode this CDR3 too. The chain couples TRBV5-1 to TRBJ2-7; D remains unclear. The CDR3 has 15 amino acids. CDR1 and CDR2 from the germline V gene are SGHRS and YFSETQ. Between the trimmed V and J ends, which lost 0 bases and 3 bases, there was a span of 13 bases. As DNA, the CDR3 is TGCGCCAGCAGCTTGGTTGTAGCTGGAAGCTACGAGCAGTACTTC. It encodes CASSLVVAGSYEQYF.

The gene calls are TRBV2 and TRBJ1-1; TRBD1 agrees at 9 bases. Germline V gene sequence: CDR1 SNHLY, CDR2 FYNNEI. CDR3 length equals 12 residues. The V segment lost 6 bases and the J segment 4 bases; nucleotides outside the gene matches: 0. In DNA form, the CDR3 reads TGTGCCAGCAGGGACAGGGGCACTGAAGCTTTCTTT. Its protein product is CASRDRGTEAFF.

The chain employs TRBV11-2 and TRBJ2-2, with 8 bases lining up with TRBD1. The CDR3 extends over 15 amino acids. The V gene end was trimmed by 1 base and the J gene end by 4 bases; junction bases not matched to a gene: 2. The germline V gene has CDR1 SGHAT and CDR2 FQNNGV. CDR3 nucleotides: TGTGCCAGCAGCTTAGGGACAGGGAGCACCGGGGAGCTGTTTTTT. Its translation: CASSLGTGSTGELFF.

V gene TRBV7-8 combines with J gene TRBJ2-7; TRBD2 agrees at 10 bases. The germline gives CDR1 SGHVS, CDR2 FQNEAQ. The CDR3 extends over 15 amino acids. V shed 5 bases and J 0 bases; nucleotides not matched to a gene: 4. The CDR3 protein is CASSPTSGYSYEQYF. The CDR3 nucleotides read TGTGCCAGCAGCCCGACTAGCGGGTACTCCTACGAGCAGTACTTC. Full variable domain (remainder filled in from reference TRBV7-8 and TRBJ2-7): GAGVSQSPRYKVAKRGQDVALRCDPISGHVSLFWYQQALGQGPEFLTYFQNEAQLDKSGLPSDRFFAERPEGSVSTLKIQRTQQEDSAVYLCASSPTSGYSYEQYFGPGTRLTVT.

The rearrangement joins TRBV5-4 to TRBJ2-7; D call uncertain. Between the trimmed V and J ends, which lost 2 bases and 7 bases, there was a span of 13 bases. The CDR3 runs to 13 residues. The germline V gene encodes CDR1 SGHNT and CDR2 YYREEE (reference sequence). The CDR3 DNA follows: TGTGCCAGCAGCTTTCCCGGTCAGAGGGAGCAGTACTTC. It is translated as CASSFPGQREQYF. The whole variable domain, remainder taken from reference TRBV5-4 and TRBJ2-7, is ETGVTQSPTHLIKTRGQQVTLRCSSQSGHNTVSWYQQALGQGPQFIFQYYREEENGRGNFPPRFSGLQFPNYSSELNVNALELDDSALYLCASSFPGQREQYFGPGTRLTVT.

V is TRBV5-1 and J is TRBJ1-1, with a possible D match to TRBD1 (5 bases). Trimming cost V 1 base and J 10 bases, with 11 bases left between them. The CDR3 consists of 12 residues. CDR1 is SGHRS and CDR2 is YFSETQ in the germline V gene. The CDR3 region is CASSLTGVGAFF. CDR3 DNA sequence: TGCGCCAGCAGCTTGACGGGGGTTGGAGCTTTCTTT.

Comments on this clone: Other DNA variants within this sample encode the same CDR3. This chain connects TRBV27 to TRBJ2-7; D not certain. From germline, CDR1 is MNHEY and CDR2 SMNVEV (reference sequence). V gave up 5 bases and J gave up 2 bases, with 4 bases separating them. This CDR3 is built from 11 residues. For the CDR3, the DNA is TGTGCCAGCAGTCCTCCCTACGAGCAGTACTTC. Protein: CASSPPYEQYF.

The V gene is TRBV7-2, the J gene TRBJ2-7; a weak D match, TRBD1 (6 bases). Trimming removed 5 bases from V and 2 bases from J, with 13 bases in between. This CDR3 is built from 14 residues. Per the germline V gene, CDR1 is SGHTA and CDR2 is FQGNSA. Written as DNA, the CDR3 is TGTGCCAGCAGCACTGGACAGCCACCCTACGAGCAGTACTTC. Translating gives CASSTGQPPYEQYF.

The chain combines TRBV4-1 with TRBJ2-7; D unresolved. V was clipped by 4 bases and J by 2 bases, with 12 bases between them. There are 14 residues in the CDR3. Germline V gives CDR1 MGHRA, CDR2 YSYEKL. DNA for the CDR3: TGCGCCAGCAGCCCAATACACGAGACCTACGAGCAGTACTTC. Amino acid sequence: CASSPIHETYEQYF.

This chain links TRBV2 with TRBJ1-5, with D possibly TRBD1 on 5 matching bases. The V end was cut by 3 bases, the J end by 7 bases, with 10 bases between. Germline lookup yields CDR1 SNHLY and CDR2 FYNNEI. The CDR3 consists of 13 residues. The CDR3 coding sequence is TGTGCCAGCAGTGATAGGGGTGTACAGCCCCAGCATTTT. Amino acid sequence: CASSDRGVQPQHF.

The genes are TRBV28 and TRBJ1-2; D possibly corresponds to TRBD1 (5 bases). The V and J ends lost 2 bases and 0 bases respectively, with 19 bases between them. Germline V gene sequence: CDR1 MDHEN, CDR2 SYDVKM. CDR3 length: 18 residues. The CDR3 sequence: CASSLVVSGGFANYGYTF. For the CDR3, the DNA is TGTGCCAGCAGTTTAGTCGTGTCCGGGGGTTTCGCTAACTATGGCTACACCTTC.

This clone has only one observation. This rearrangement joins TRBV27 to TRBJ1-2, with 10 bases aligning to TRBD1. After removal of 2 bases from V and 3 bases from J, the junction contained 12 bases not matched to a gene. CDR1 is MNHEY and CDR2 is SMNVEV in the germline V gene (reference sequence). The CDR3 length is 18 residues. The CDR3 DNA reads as TGTGCCAGCAGTTTAAAGTCGGGACAGGGGCGACGATACTATGGCTACACCTTC. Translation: CASSLKSGQGRRYYGYTF.

The DNA of the CDR3 is TGTGCCACCAGCAGAGGCGGGACTAGCGTTTACGAGCAGTACTTC. Encoded protein: CATSRGGTSVYEQYF. The chain is built from TRBV15 and TRBJ2-7; 10 nucleotides match TRBD2. Germline values: CDR1 LNHNV, CDR2 YYDKDF (reference sequence). This CDR3 has 15 residues. The V gene end was trimmed by 1 base and the J gene end by 4 bases; junction bases not matched to a gene: 4.

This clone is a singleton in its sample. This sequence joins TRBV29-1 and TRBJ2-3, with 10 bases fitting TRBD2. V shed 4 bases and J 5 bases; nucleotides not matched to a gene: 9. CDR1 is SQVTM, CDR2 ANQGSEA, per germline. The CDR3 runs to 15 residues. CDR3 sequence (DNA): TGCAGCGTTGGTGGGCTAGCGGGAGCGGTAGATACGCAGTATTTT. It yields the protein CSVGGLAGAVDTQYF.

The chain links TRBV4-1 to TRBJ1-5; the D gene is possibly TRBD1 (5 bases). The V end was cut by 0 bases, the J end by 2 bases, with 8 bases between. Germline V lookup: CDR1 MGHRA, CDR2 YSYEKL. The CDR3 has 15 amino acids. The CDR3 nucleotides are TGCGCCAGCAGCCAAGAGAGGGGTGGCAATCAGCCCCAGCATTTT. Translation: CASSQERGGNQPQHF.

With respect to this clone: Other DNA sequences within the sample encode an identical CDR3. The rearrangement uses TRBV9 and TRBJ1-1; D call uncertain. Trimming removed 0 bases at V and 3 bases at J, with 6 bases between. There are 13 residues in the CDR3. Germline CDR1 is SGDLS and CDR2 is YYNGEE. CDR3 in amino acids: CASSVGGDTEAFF. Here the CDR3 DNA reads TGTGCCAGCAGCGTAGGTGGGGACACTGAAGCTTTCTTT.

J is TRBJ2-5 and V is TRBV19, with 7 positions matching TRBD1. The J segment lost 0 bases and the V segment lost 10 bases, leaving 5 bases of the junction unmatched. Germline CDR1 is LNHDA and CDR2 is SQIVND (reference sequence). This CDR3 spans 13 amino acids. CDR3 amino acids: CATRGQHQETQYF. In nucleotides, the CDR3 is TGTGCCACAAGGGGACAGCACCAAGAGACCCAGTACTTC.

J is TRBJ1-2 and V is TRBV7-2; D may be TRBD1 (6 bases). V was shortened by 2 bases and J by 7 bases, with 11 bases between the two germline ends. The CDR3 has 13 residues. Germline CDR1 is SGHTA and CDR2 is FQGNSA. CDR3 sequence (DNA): TGTGCCAGCAGCTTAAGGAACAGGGTTGGCTACACCTTC. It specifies CASSLRNRVGYTF.

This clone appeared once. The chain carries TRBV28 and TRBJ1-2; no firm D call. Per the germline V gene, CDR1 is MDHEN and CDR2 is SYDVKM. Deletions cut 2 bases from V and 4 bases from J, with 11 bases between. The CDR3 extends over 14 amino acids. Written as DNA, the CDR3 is TGTGCCAGCAGTTTAAGCGTCCAGACCTATGGCTACACCTTC. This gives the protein CASSLSVQTYGYTF.

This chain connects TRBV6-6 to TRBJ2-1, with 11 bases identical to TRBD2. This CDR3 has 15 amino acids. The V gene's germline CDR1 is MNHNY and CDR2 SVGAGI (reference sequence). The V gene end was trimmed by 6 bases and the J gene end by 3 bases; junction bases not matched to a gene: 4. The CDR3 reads CASRFTSGSYNEQFF. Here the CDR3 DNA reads TGTGCCAGCAGATTTACTAGCGGGAGCTACAATGAGCAGTTCTTC.